This T cell receptor (beta chain) appears in the sequencing data of a study of beta chain features in type 1 diabetes. This clone was observed a few times. The antigen is undetermined. Of the isolated RNA, all was reverse transcribed, and so the sequenced material was expressed TCRB transcripts. Here immunoSEQ multiplex PCR was the method, and the copy in TCRdb shows in-frame clones only, minus some. The sample includes 30,000 to 40,000 clones, roughly two thirds of them seen just once. Regarding the study as a whole: A closer apparent resemblance between naive, central memory and Treg TCRB repertoires was seen in patients than in healthy donors.

The authors obtained over 98% purity in all sorted populations. Germline values: CDR1 MDHEN, CDR2 SYDVKM. V gave up 2 bases and J gave up 4 bases, with 12 bases separating them. The length of the CDR3 is 16 residues. Sequencing was carried out using Tregs from blood. The sequence was obtained from a young woman in good health. V usage is TRBV28 and J usage is TRBJ2-6; no clear D gene. The DNA of the CDR3 is TGTGCCAGCAGTTTAGGCAGGTCGCTCGGGGCCAACGTCCTGACTTTC. It is translated as CASSLGRSLGANVLTF.